A selection of T cell receptor beta chains follows, all from one sample in a study of blood T cell repertoires in COVID-19. The data were produced by immunoSEQ multiplex PCR, yet TCRdb's version contains in-frame clones alone and is incomplete. The sample has some 160,000 clones, approximately 84% seen once. Sequences were obtained from peripheral blood. The receptor set was obtained from a woman of 80 years or more with acute or convalescent COVID-19. The CDR3 runs from the conserved cysteine through the conserved F or W. A D gene is named only where the DNA matches it firmly. Size is omitted from some rows. Given values are once, few, many or a class for expanded clones.

TRBD1	once	TRBJ1-4	TRBV6-5	TGTGCCAGCAGGCGGACAGGCCTTAATGAAAAACTGTTTTTT	CASRRTGLNEKLFF
.	.	TRBJ2-1	TRBV9	TGTGCCAGCAGCGCAGGGTTACAATCCTACAATGAGCAGTTCTTC	CASSAGLQSYNEQFF
.	.	TRBJ1-2	TRBV5-1	TGCGCCAGCAGCATAGGGGACTCGGGCTACACCTTC	CASSIGDSGYTF
.	.	TRBJ1-5	TRBV28	TGTGCCAGCAGCACCTACCTTAGCAATCAGCCCCAGCATTTT	CASSTYLSNQPQHF
TRBD1	.	TRBJ1-2	TRBV6-6	TGTGCCAGCATTCTTACTAGGGCCACAGGGGATGGCTACACCTTC	CASILTRATGDGYTF
TRBD1	.	TRBJ2-7	TRBV28	TGTGCCAGCAGGGCTCGACAGGGAGCCTACGAGCAGTACTTC	CASRARQGAYEQYF
TRBD2	.	TRBJ2-1	TRBV7-9	TGTGCCAGCAGCCAACTAGCGGCTAACTACAATGAGCAGTTCTTC	CASSQLAANYNEQFF
TRBD2	.	TRBJ2-7	TRBV19	TGTGCCAGTAAAAGGACTAGCGGGGGATCGTACGAGCAGTACTTC	CASKRTSGGSYEQYF
TRBD2	.	TRBJ2-5	TRBV7-9	TGTGCCAGCAGCAAGGGCCGCGGGGGGCGACTGGAGACCCAGTACTTC	CASSKGRGGRLETQYF
.	.	TRBJ1-1	TRBV18	TGTGCCAGCTCCCCTAACAGGGTGGGGACTGAAGCTTTCTTT	CASSPNRVGTEAFF
.	.	TRBJ2-7	TRBV5-5	TGTGCCAGCAGCTTGGGGAGGGGGCTAGCCTACGAGCAGTACTTC	CASSLGRGLAYEQYF
.	.	TRBJ1-1	TRBV15	TGTGCCACCAGCAGAGATTTAGGGGACAAAGCTTTCTTT	CATSRDLGDKAFF
TRBD1	.	TRBJ1-2	TRBV5-1	TGCGCCAGCAGCGGAGGACAGGGCCGGGCTGAATATGGCTACACCTTC	CASSGGQGRAEYGYTF
.	.	TRBJ1-2	TRBV3-1/TRBV3-2	TGTGCCAGCAGCCAAGATGCAGGAGGAGGCTACACCTTC	CASSQDAGGGYTF
TRBD1	.	TRBJ1-1	TRBV4-1	TGCGCCAGCAGCCAAGGACAGGGGATGTTGGGCACTGAAGCTTTCTTT	CASSQGQGMLGTEAFF
.	.	TRBJ1-2	TRBV27	TGTGCCAGCAGTTTTCGAGGGGGCTATGGCTACACCTTC	CASSFRGGYGYTF
TRBD2	.	TRBJ2-5	TRBV19	TGTGCCAGTAGGGGTAGCGGGGGCCCGGGAGAGACCCAGTACTTC	CASRGSGGPGETQYF
TRBD2	.	TRBJ2-1	TRBV24-1	TGTGCCACCGGGGGGGACCTCAGGGATGAGCAGTTCTTC	CATGGDLRDEQFF
TRBD1	.	TRBJ1-6	TRBV7-2	TGTGCCAGCAGCTTAGCCCCGACAGGGGCGAATTCACCCCTCCACTTT	CASSLAPTGANSPLHF
TRBD2	few	TRBJ2-2	TRBV7-3	TGTGCCAGCAGCTTTAGCGGGAGGGTCGGGACCGGGGAGCTGTTTTTT	CASSFSGRVGTGELFF
TRBD2	.	TRBJ2-3	TRBV5-1	TGCGCCAGCAGCTCGCGACTAGCGGGGCTCACAGATACGCAGTATTTT	CASSSRLAGLTDTQYF
TRBD1	.	TRBJ1-2	TRBV6-2/TRBV6-3	TGTGCCAGCAGTTACCGGGACAGGGGCGGCTACACCTTC	CASSYRDRGGYTF
TRBD1	once	TRBJ2-7	TRBV30	TGTGCCTGGTCCGACAGGGTTAACGAGCAGTACTTC	CAWSDRVNEQYF
TRBD1	.	TRBJ2-1	TRBV2	TGTGCCAGCAGGGCCGGGACAGCCTACAATGAGCAGTTCTTC	CASRAGTAYNEQFF
TRBD1	.	TRBJ1-4	TRBV2	TGTGCCAGCGGAAGTGGACAGGGTTATGAAAAACTGTTTTTT	CASGSGQGYEKLFF
.	.	TRBJ2-3	TRBV30	TGTGCCTGGAGTAAAGCGGTTGCGCAGTATTTT	CAWSKAVAQYF
TRBD2	.	TRBJ2-1	TRBV4-1	TGCGCCAGCAGCCAAGCCGGGACTAGCGGGAACAATGAGCAGTTCTTC	CASSQAGTSGNNEQFF
TRBD1	.	TRBJ2-7	TRBV5-1	TGCGCCAGCAGCTTAGAGTCCGGACAGGGTTTCAGCGAGCAGTACTTC	CASSLESGQGFSEQYF
TRBD1	.	TRBJ2-5	TRBV24-1	TGTGCCACCAGTGCCCCTTCAGGACAGGGGGTAGGAGAGACCCAGTACTTC	CATSAPSGQGVGETQYF
.	.	TRBJ1-3	TRBV2	TGTGCCAGCAGTGAGACCAGGACGGGAGGAAACACCATATATTTT	CASSETRTGGNTIYF
.	.	TRBJ2-7	TRBV18	TGTGCCAGCAGTGGAGCTCACTACGAGCAGTACTTC	CASSGAHYEQYF
TRBD2	few	TRBJ2-1	TRBV27	TGTGCCAGCAGTTTATCGGGGACTAGCGGGTTAGCCTACAATGAGCAGTTCTTC	CASSLSGTSGLAYNEQFF
.	.	TRBJ2-3	TRBV6-1	TGTGCCAGCAGTGAACGAGGGTTTGGAGATACGCAGTATTTT	CASSERGFGDTQYF
TRBD1	.	TRBJ2-7	TRBV20-1	TGCAGTGCTAGTCGCCAGGGGGATGGAGAGCAGTACTTC	CSASRQGDGEQYF
TRBD2	.	TRBJ2-3	TRBV2	TGTGCCAGCCATCTAGCGGGCCCCACAGATACGCAGTATTTT	CASHLAGPTDTQYF
TRBD1	.	TRBJ1-1	TRBV19	TGTGCCAGTACCCCCCTCCCAGGGACAGGGACTGAAGCTTTCTTT	CASTPLPGTGTEAFF
.	once	TRBJ2-1	TRBV9	TGTGCCAGCAGCGGTCTAGAGGTTTCCTCTGAGCAGTTCTTC	CASSGLEVSSEQFF
.	.	TRBJ1-4	TRBV11-2	TGTGCCAGCAGCGCGGGTTCTGAAAAACTGTTTTTT	CASSAGSEKLFF
.	few	TRBJ1-1	TRBV19	TGTGCCAGTAGTATGGGCAGTGGGAGCACTGAAGCTTTCTTT	CASSMGSGSTEAFF
.	.	TRBJ2-7	TRBV18	TGTGCCAGCTCTCCGATAGCGGCCAGCTCCTACGAGCAGTACTTC	CASSPIAASSYEQYF
TRBD1	.	TRBJ2-7	TRBV27	TGTGCCAGCAGTACTTCCATGGACAGGGGCCGTTCCTACGAGCAGTACTTC	CASSTSMDRGRSYEQYF
.	.	TRBJ2-1	TRBV6-5	TGTGCCAGCAGCGAGGGAGGCCCCTACAATGAGCAGTTCTTC	CASSEGGPYNEQFF
.	few	TRBJ1-1	TRBV11-3	TGTGCCAGCAGCGTAAACAGGAACACTGAAGCTTTCTTT	CASSVNRNTEAFF
TRBD1	few	TRBJ2-1	TRBV15	TGTGCCACCAGCAGAGCTGGGACAGGGGGCGATGAGCAGTTCTTC	CATSRAGTGGDEQFF
TRBD2	.	TRBJ2-1	TRBV5-4	TGTGCCAGCAGCTTGACTAGCGGTACCTACAATGAGCAGTTCTTC	CASSLTSGTYNEQFF
.	.	TRBJ2-3	TRBV9	TGTGCCAGCAGCGTACTTTCTAGTATAGGATGGGATACGCAGTATTTT	CASSVLSSIGWDTQYF
.	.	TRBJ1-2	TRBV3-1/TRBV3-2	TGTGCCAGCAGCCTAACGGCGGCGGGGGCCTCTAACTATGGCTACACCTTC	CASSLTAAGASNYGYTF
TRBD2	.	TRBJ2-5	TRBV7-9	TGTGCCAGCAGCTTAGGTTCGACTAGCGCGGGGGGAGAGACCCAGTACTTC	CASSLGSTSAGGETQYF
TRBD1	once	TRBJ1-6	TRBV7-2	TGTGCCAGCAGCAACCGGGACAGGGGTAGGTCACCCCTCCACTTT	CASSNRDRGRSPLHF
.	.	TRBJ1-3	TRBV7-9	TGTGCCAGCAGGCAGACTGGCTTCTCTGGAAACACCATATATTTT	CASRQTGFSGNTIYF
.	.	TRBJ2-5	TRBV18	TGTGCCAGCTCATTTGGCAGCGGAGAGACCCAGTACTTC	CASSFGSGETQYF
.	.	TRBJ1-5	TRBV12-2	TGTGCAAGTCGCTTAGGCCAGGACAGGGAGGCTCAGCCCCAGCATTTT	CASRLGQDREAQPQHF
.	.	TRBJ1-1	TRBV3-1/TRBV3-2	TGTGCCAGCAGCCAGAACAGCTTCACTGAAGCTTTCTTT	CASSQNSFTEAFF